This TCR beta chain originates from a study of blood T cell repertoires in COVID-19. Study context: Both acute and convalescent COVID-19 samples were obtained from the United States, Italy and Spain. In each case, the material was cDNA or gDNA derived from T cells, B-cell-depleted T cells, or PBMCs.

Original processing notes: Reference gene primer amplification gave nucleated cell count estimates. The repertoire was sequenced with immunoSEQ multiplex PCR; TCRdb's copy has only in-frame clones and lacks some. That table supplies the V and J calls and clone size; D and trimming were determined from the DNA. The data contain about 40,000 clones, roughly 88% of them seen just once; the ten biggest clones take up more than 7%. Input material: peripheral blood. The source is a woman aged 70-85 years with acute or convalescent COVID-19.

This CDR3 reads CASSMEGTGELFF. CDR3 in DNA: TGTGCCAGTAGTATGGAGGGGACCGGGGAGCTGTTTTTT. The chain links TRBV19 to TRBJ2-2; maybe TRBD2 (6 bases). This CDR3 is 13 amino acids long. V lost 3 bases and J 5 bases, leaving 7 bases between the germline ends. CDR1 LNHDA and CDR2 SQIVND come from the germline V gene (reference sequence). Full variable domain (rest looked up from reference TRBV19 and TRBJ2-2): DGGITQSPKYLFRKEGQNVTLSCEQNLNHDAMYWYRQDPGQGLRLIYYSQIVNDFQKGDIAEGYSVSREKKESFPLTVTSAQKNPTAFYLCASSMEGTGELFFGEGSRLTVL.